What follows are 25 T cell receptor beta chains derived from one specimen sequenced in a study of blood T cell repertoires in COVID-19. The protocol was immunoSEQ multiplex PCR, while the TCRdb copy is restricted to in-frame clones and leaves out a portion. Of fewer than 250,000 clones detected, around 84% appear once; the ten largest clones hold roughly a tenth. The sample consisted of peripheral blood. The source is a woman over 75 with COVID-19, enrolled during active disease.

There are a few counts of this clone. This sequence joins TRBV5-1 and TRBJ2-6; the D is unclear. The CDR3 is 15 residues long. The V end lost 0 bases, the J end lost 1 base, and 5 bases lay between the germline ends. Germline loops: CDR1 SGHRS, CDR2 YFSETQ. The CDR3 DNA sequence: TGCGCCAGCAGCTTGGTTCTATCTGGGGCCAACGTCCTGACTTTC. Translating gives CASSLVLSGANVLTF.

This chain connects TRBV19 to TRBJ1-1; weak D call: TRBD1 (6 bases). This CDR3 has 15 residues. Germline assignment: CDR1 LNHDA and CDR2 SQIVND (reference sequence). Trimming removed 8 bases at V and 0 bases at J, with 16 bases between. The CDR3 region is CASVKTGHMNTEAFF. In DNA form, the CDR3 reads TGTGCCAGTGTAAAAACGGGACACATGAACACTGAAGCTTTCTTT.

DNA of the CDR3: TGTGCCAGCAGCCAGGGTCAGGGGATTAATTCACCCCTCCACTTT. It yields the protein CASSQGQGINSPLHF. The chain couples TRBV3-1 (or the pseudogene TRBV3-2) to TRBJ1-6, with D perhaps matching TRBD1 (6 bases). This CDR3 contains 15 residues. Germline CDR1 and CDR2: LGHDT and YNNKEL (reference sequence). V was cut by 3 bases and J by 6 bases, with 12 bases left in between.

V usage is TRBV18 and J usage is TRBJ1-1; D possibly corresponds to TRBD1 (5 bases). Per the germline V gene, CDR1 is KGHSH and CDR2 is LQKENI. CDR3 size: 14 residues. V dropped 3 bases and J dropped 4 bases, with 12 bases sitting between them. Here the CDR3 DNA reads TGTGCCAGCTCACCCCTACGGGGGAGCACTGAAGCTTTCTTT. It specifies CASSPLRGSTEAFF.

The chain links TRBV29-1 to TRBJ2-3, with 7 bases that match TRBD1. From germline, CDR1 is SQVTM and CDR2 ANQGSEA. This CDR3 contains 13 residues. The junction had 7 bases not matched to a gene; V was cut back by 6 bases and J by 4 bases. CDR3 loop: CSVETGSADTQYF. CDR3 bases: TGCAGCGTGGAGACAGGGTCAGCAGATACGCAGTATTTT.

The genes are TRBV13 and TRBJ1-6; maybe TRBD1 (6 bases). Deletions cut 4 bases from V and 7 bases from J, with 17 bases between. Germline-derived CDR1 and CDR2 are PRHDT and FYEKMQ (reference sequence). This CDR3 is built from 16 residues. CDR3 region: CASSSRQAPTNSPLHF. The CDR3 region has the DNA TGTGCCAGCAGCTCGAGACAGGCGCCCACCAATTCACCCCTCCACTTT.

This clone was seen more than once but under ten times. The chain joins TRBV28 to TRBJ1-2; perhaps TRBD1 as D (6 bases). V lost 5 bases and J 4 bases, leaving 17 bases between the germline ends. Germline CDR1 MDHEN, CDR2 SYDVKM. The CDR3 runs to 15 residues. The DNA of the CDR3 is TGTGCCAGCAGTGCCACAGGGTCTCTAGTCTATGGCTACACCTTC. This sequence encodes CASSATGSLVYGYTF.

The genes are TRBV28 and TRBJ1-6; D call uncertain. Germline CDR1 MDHEN, CDR2 SYDVKM. Trimming pared 5 bases from V and 5 bases from J, leaving 4 bases between. There are 12 residues in the CDR3. The CDR3 protein is CASSENNSPLHF. The CDR3 nucleotides read TGTGCCAGCAGTGAGAATAATTCACCCCTCCACTTT.

The rearrangement links TRBV7-9 to TRBJ1-2; TRBD1 matches 11 bases. The CDR3 is made up of 16 amino acids. Trimming cost V 4 bases and J 6 bases; bases outside gene matches: 10. In germline, CDR1 is SEHNR, CDR2 FQNEAQ (reference sequence). CDR3 coding DNA: TGTGCCAGCAGCTATACCGGGACAGGGGGAAGAGATGGCTACACCTTC. It translates to CASSYTGTGGRDGYTF.

The table lists this clone with a count of one. The V gene is TRBV28, the J gene TRBJ1-5, with 9 bases matching TRBD1. Trimming removed 4 bases from V and 6 bases from J; junction bases left unmatched: 4. This CDR3 contains 14 residues. Per the germline V gene, CDR1 is MDHEN and CDR2 is SYDVKM. CDR3 sequence (DNA): TGTGCCAGCAGTTCGGGACAGGGTGGTCAGCCCCAGCATTTT. The encoded protein is CASSSGQGGQPQHF.

This chain's CDR3 is CASSSDRGTEAFF. CDR3 nucleotides: TGTGCCAGCAGCTCCGACAGGGGGACTGAAGCTTTCTTT. V and J are TRBV14 and TRBJ1-1; 9 bases line up with TRBD1. CDR3 length equals 13 residues. The germline V gene encodes CDR1 SGHDN and CDR2 FVKESK. V lost 5 bases to trimming and J lost 5 bases; unmatched junction nucleotides: 3.

A remark on this clone: A junction boundary mismatches the germline segment, possibly from a read error. V is TRBV12-5 and J is TRBJ1-2; D gene ambiguous. The CDR3 has 15 amino acids. Germline CDR1 and CDR2: LGHNT and FRNRAP. This CDR3 is CASGLGENAIYGYTF. The CDR3 nucleotides are TGTGCTAGTGGCTTGGGAGAAAACGCAATCTATGGCTACACCTTC.

The V gene is TRBV4-3, the J gene TRBJ2-1; tentatively, D is TRBD2 (5 bases). V was trimmed by 0 bases and J by 9 bases, leaving 9 bases between them. The CDR3 covers 13 residues. Per germline, CDR1 LGHNA and CDR2 YSLEER. The CDR3 is CASSQDSEVEQFF. The CDR3 DNA sequence: TGCGCCAGCAGCCAAGATAGCGAGGTTGAGCAGTTCTTC.

The chain carries TRBV7-8 and TRBJ1-5; D ambiguous. This CDR3 has 13 residues. Trimming removed 1 base from V and 7 bases from J, with 8 bases in between. CDR1 and CDR2 (germline): SGHVS, FQNEAQ. The CDR3 protein is CASSLDPRQPQHF. The CDR3, as DNA: TGTGCCAGCAGCTTAGATCCGAGACAGCCCCAGCATTTT.

CDR3 protein: CASSELVGQETQYF. The CDR3 DNA reads TGTGCCAGCAGCGAACTAGTGGGGCAAGAGACCCAGTACTTC. This chain joins TRBV28 and TRBJ2-5; D is perhaps TRBD2 (5 bases). CDR3 length: 14 residues. Trimming took 6 bases from V and 2 from J, leaving 13 bases between them. Germline CDR1 and CDR2: MDHEN and SYDVKM.

With regard to this clone: The conserved final phenylalanine or tryptophan is absent from the CDR3, which likely points to a read error. The DNA is omitted, as the CDR3 cannot be located on it reliably, and the CDR3 follows TCRdb's listing. The chain employs TRBV30 and TRBJ2-7; the table calls TRBD1, which could not be checked here. A total of 14 residues make up the CDR3, ends included. Germline V gene lookup returns CDR1 GTSNPN and CDR2 SVGIG (reference sequence). The CDR3 region is CAWSVHDGTGVIQL.

This clone appeared once. The chain links TRBV27 to TRBJ2-7; D is possibly TRBD1 (6 bases). V lost 6 bases and J 2 bases, leaving 11 bases between the germline ends. In germline, CDR1 is MNHEY, CDR2 SMNVEV (reference sequence). There are 13 residues in the CDR3. The CDR3 DNA reads as TGTGCCAGCAGACCTGACAGGCCCTACGAGCAGTACGTC. Amino acid sequence: CASRPDRPYEQYV.

This clone came up once. V and J are TRBV28 and TRBJ1-2; TRBD1 aligns across 9 bases. The J segment lost 0 bases and the V segment lost 6 bases, leaving 5 bases of the junction unmatched. The CDR3 totals 15 residues. Germline loops: CDR1 MDHEN, CDR2 SYDVKM. CDR3 sequence: CASSRDRGANYGYTF. The DNA for the CDR3 is TGTGCCAGCAGCCGTGACAGGGGGGCTAACTATGGCTACACCTTC.

For this clone: One end of the junction varies from germline; a read error may be responsible. This sequence joins TRBV28 and TRBJ2-1; D remains ambiguous. This CDR3 has 13 amino acids. Germline V CDR1 and CDR2: MDHEN, SYDVKM. Here the CDR3 reads CASSRAPYNEQFF. CDR3 DNA: TGTGCCAGCAGTCGCGCCCCCTATAATGAGCAGTTCTTC.

CDR3 bases: TGCGCCAGCAGCCAAGATCTGGTTAGCTCCTACAATGAGCAGTTCTTC. The encoded protein is CASSQDLVSSYNEQFF. This sequence joins TRBV4-1 and TRBJ2-1; unclear D gene. The CDR3 extends over 16 amino acids. Trimming removed 0 bases at V and 0 bases at J, with 9 bases between. CDR1 and CDR2 (germline): MGHRA, YSYEKL.

This clone was seen once. V gene TRBV7-2 combines with J gene TRBJ1-2; possible D gene TRBD1, 5 bases. There are 17 residues in the CDR3. Per germline, CDR1 SGHTA and CDR2 FQGNSA. V was trimmed by 0 bases and J by 5 bases, leaving 19 bases between them. The CDR3 bases are TGTGCCAGCAGCTTAGCGGCTTCGGGGGGGGAGCGGTATGGCTACACCTTC. Its translation is CASSLAASGGERYGYTF.

The chain recombines TRBV28 with TRBJ2-6, with 10 positions matching TRBD2. Germline trimming cut 6 bases from V and 0 bases from J; bases unmatched to any gene: 8. The CDR3 spans 18 residues. Germline values: CDR1 MDHEN, CDR2 SYDVKM. The CDR3 DNA reads as TGTGCCAGCAGCCCCTGGACTAGCGGTTACTCTGGGGCCAACGTCCTGACTTTC. It codes for CASSPWTSGYSGANVLTF.

This rearrangement joins TRBV29-1 to TRBJ1-1, with unresolved D. The CDR3 consists of 14 residues. The V gene lost 3 bases and the J gene lost 1 base, with 12 bases spanning the gap. Per germline, CDR1 SQVTM and CDR2 ANQGSEA. CDR3 coding DNA: TGCAGCGTTGAGTCCAGACAACCGAACACTGAAGCTTTCTTT. This codes for CSVESRQPNTEAFF.

The chain is built from TRBV28 and TRBJ2-7, with 8 nucleotides matching TRBD2. Germline-derived CDR1 and CDR2 are MDHEN and SYDVKM. CDR3 length: 14 residues. V lost 8 bases to trimming and J lost 1 base; unmatched junction nucleotides: 7. Here the CDR3 DNA reads TGTGCCAGCCGGTCCAGCGGGGGTTCCTACGAGCAGTACTTC. Translation: CASRSSGGSYEQYF.

The V call is TRBV10-1, the J call TRBJ2-4, with 9 bases that match TRBD1. Germline lookup yields CDR1 WNHNN and CDR2 SYGVQD (reference sequence). CDR3 length: 19 amino acids. Trimming took 5 bases from V and 5 from J; bases not matched to a gene: 19. CDR3 in DNA: TGCGCCAGCAGTCGCCAATCTACCGGGACAGGGAAGACGGAAAACATTCAGTACTTC. Translating gives CASSRQSTGTGKTENIQYF.